This T cell receptor (beta chain) was captured in a study of blood T cell repertoires in COVID-19. This table comes from immunoSEQ multiplex PCR, and its TCRdb copy is limited to in-frame clones, with some not included. The data contain around 500,000 clones, roughly 90% of them seen just once; the ten biggest clones take up about 1.7%. The CDR3 covers 12 residues. The junction had 4 bases not matched to a gene; V was cut back by 7 bases and J by 3 bases. CDR1 and CDR2 from the germline V gene are SGHRS and YFSETQ. This clone was detected only a few times. This clonotype was obtained from a woman in her thirties or forties who had recovered from COVID-19. Sequenced material: PBMCs or T cells enriched from blood (not recorded which). V usage is TRBV5-1 and J usage is TRBJ2-7; 7 bases fit TRBD2. CDR3 bases: TGCGCCAGCCGCGGGACTAACTACGAGCAGTACTTC. It translates to CASRGTNYEQYF.